This paragraph covers one T cell receptor (beta chain) sequence. This sample was included in a study of blood T cell repertoires in COVID-19. Study-level information: Collection of acute and convalescent COVID-19 samples took place in the United States, Italy and Spain.

The repertoire was sequenced with immunoSEQ multiplex PCR; TCRdb's copy has only in-frame clones and lacks some. The data hold about 190,000 clones, with 82% observed a single time. V dropped 2 bases and J dropped 4 bases, with 8 bases sitting between them. This CDR3 spans 13 amino acids. Germline lookup yields CDR1 SGHVS and CDR2 FNYEAQ. Patients in Seattle were enrolled during active infection, then followed longitudinally. J is TRBJ1-1 and V is TRBV7-6; TRBD1 might be the D (5 bases). This TCR was sampled from a woman aged 60 to 75 with COVID-19, enrolled during active disease. Input material: peripheral blood. The CDR3 here is CASSLSGITEAFF. The CDR3 DNA reads as TGTGCCAGCAGCTTATCAGGGATCACTGAAGCTTTCTTT.